This T cell receptor beta chain was observed in a study of T-cell memory formation after mild COVID-19. Regarding the study as a whole: The pre-infection memory compartment contained some responding clones, suggesting cross-reactive memory joined. Mostly located in CM and EM were contracting CD4+ clones, with contracting CD8+ clones located in EMRA.

Barcoded TCR alpha and TCR beta cDNA libraries with UMIs came from 5'RACE using constant-segment primers. TCRdb re-called the 5' RACE reads through MiXCR, storing one row per CDR3 protein. The sample carries roughly 600,000 distinct CDR3 sequences, approximately 18% recorded once. A note on this clonotype: Its antigen is currently unknown.

This receptor was identified in an adult woman who had mild COVID-19 (a few samples of this study predate the infection). Cell type and time point are not known. The sequencing sample was made of PBMCs or a T cell subset sorted from them (not recorded which).

CDR3 amino acids: CATSRDRGATEAFF. CDR3 DNA: TGTGCCACCAGCAGAGATCGGGGGGCCACTGAAGCTTTCTTT. The chain uses TRBV15 and TRBJ1-1; perhaps TRBD1 as D (6 bases). V was clipped by 0 bases and J by 4 bases, with 9 bases between them. CDR1 and CDR2 from the germline V gene are LNHNV and YYDKDF (reference sequence). The CDR3 runs to 14 residues.